This TCR beta chain originates from a study of CD8+CD57+ T cells in acquired aplastic anemia. CD8+CD57+ cell expansion had been shown by flow cytometry in patients chosen for sequencing. The cohort consisted entirely of patients having severe acquired aplastic anemia. Patients were untreated when blood was sampled. Per the germline V gene, CDR1 is MGHRA and CDR2 is YSYEKL. The CDR3 has 13 amino acids. V lost 0 bases and J lost 4, with 6 bases in between. This clonotype was counted ten times or more. TCR beta VDJ and CDR3 profiles were obtained from a genomic DNA template. TCRdb ran MiXCR on the reads and lists one entry per CDR3 protein. The sample yields about 180,000 distinct CDR3 sequences, roughly 50% seen once.

The V and J genes are TRBV4-1 and TRBJ1-2, with D uncertain. The sequence came from a human donor with aplastic anemia. The source material was sorted CD4+, CD8+, or CD8+CD57+ T cells (not recorded which) from PBMCs. The CDR3 bases are TGCGCCAGCAGCCAAGATCCCATCTATGGCTACACCTTC. Translation: CASSQDPIYGYTF.